What follows are 17 T cell receptor beta chains derived from one specimen sequenced in a study of neurological immune-mediated disorders. In TCRdb, the 5' RACE reads were re-called with MiXCR into one record per CDR3 protein. The sample records 20,000 to 25,000 distinct CDR3 sequences, over 10% being singletons. As to time point: technical triplicate 1. Sample: CD4+ T cells from blood. The source is a female donor with HTLV-1-associated myelopathy (HAM/TSP).

This clonotype came up many times. This chain connects TRBV7-6 to TRBJ2-4; D is possibly TRBD2 (5 bases). This CDR3 comprises 16 residues. V was trimmed by 5 bases and J by 0 bases, leaving 14 bases between them. Germline V gives CDR1 SGHVS, CDR2 FNYEAQ. The chain's CDR3 is CASSPRGRGAKNIQYF. In nucleotides, the CDR3 is TGTGCCAGCAGCCCCCGGGGTCGGGGAGCCAAAAACATTCAGTACTTC.

This clonotype has a count of ten or more. The V call is TRBV6-5, the J call TRBJ2-7; 7 bases fit TRBD2. V lost 7 bases and J lost 1; bases outside the gene matches: 7. CDR1 is MNHEY and CDR2 is SVGAGI in the germline V gene. The CDR3 extends over 14 amino acids. The CDR3 sequence is CASNPPGGSYEQYF. DNA of the CDR3: TGTGCCAGCAACCCTCCGGGGGGTTCCTACGAGCAGTACTTC.

This clonotype was counted at least ten times. The chain links TRBV5-6 to TRBJ2-2, with TRBD2 identical over 9 bases. CDR3 length equals 16 residues. V trimming: 2 bases; J trimming: 4 bases; junction bases outside the gene matches: 6. Germline loops: CDR1 SGHDT, CDR2 YYEEEE. The CDR3 loop is CASSLGLATSTGELFF. DNA for the CDR3: TGTGCCAGCAGCTTAGGACTAGCGACCTCCACCGGGGAGCTGTTTTTT.

The table lists this clonotype with many counts. This chain joins TRBV20-1 and TRBJ2-7; 9 nucleotides match TRBD2. Looked up from germline, CDR1 is DFQATT and CDR2 is SNEGSKA (reference sequence). V gave up 3 bases and J gave up 4 bases; unmatched junction bases: 10. The CDR3 loop spans 15 amino acids. DNA of the CDR3: TGCAGTGCTAGGTCGGGCGGGGGGGCCACGTACGAGCAGTACTTC. This gives the protein CSARSGGGATYEQYF.

In this sample, this clonotype is medium-sized. The chain recombines TRBV5-1 with TRBJ1-2; no reliable D call. The CDR3 sequence is 13 residues long. From germline, CDR1 is SGHRS and CDR2 YFSETQ. V was pared by 2 bases and J by 8 bases, with 13 bases between. The CDR3 region is CASSFAGSDGYTF. The CDR3 DNA is TGCGCCAGCAGCTTTGCGGGGTCCGACGGCTACACCTTC.

This clonotype was seen ten or more times. The chain couples TRBV5-1 to TRBJ2-5; a weak D match, TRBD2 (6 bases). Trimming stripped 4 bases from V and 1 base from J, with 14 bases between. Germline loops: CDR1 SGHRS, CDR2 YFSETQ. There are 15 residues in the CDR3. CDR3 sequence (DNA): TGCGCCAGCAGCGTGGTTCCGGGACTCCAAGAGACCCAGTACTTC. Its translation: CASSVVPGLQETQYF. Filled out from reference TRBV5-1 and TRBJ2-5, the complete variable domain reads KAGVTQTPRYLIKTRGQQVTLSCSPISGHRSVSWYQQTPGQGLQFLFEYFSETQRNKGNFPGRFSGRQFSNSRSEMNVSTLELGDSALYLCASSVVPGLQETQYFGPGTRLLVL.

The rearrangement uses TRBV15 and TRBJ2-1; no firm D call. V was cut by 1 base and J by 4 bases, with 2 bases left in between. Germline V CDR1 and CDR2: LNHNV, YYDKDF (reference sequence). The CDR3 spans 12 residues. The CDR3 spells CATSRGYNEQFF. In DNA, the CDR3 is TGTGCCACCAGCAGAGGGTACAATGAGCAGTTCTTC. The variable domain in full, completed from reference TRBV15 and TRBJ2-1, reads DAMVIQNPRYQVTQFGKPVTLSCSQTLNHNVMYWYQQKSSQAPKLLFHYYDKDFNNEADTPDNFQSRRPNTSFCFLDIRSPGLGDTAMYLCATSRGYNEQFFGPGTRLTVL.

In this sample, this clonotype turned up many times. V is TRBV12-3 or TRBV12-4 and J is TRBJ2-1, with 8 bases that match TRBD2. Germline trimming cut 6 bases from V and 2 bases from J; bases unmatched to any gene: 6. The CDR3 has 15 amino acids. Here the CDR3 DNA reads TGTGCCAGCAGCCTTAGCGGGGCTACCTACAATGAGCAGTTCTTC. Translation: CASSLSGATYNEQFF.

The sample holds many counts of this clonotype. V gene TRBV12-3 or TRBV12-4 combines with J gene TRBJ1-1; D is unresolved. V was cut by 3 bases and J by 3 bases, with 5 bases left in between. The CDR3 spans 12 residues. The CDR3 coding sequence is TGTGCCAGCAGTTTTGCGGACACTGAAGCTTTCTTT. This codes for CASSFADTEAFF.

The gene calls are TRBV14 and TRBJ2-3; D is uncertain. This CDR3 spans 12 amino acids. Per germline, CDR1 SGHDN and CDR2 FVKESK. Trimming took off 2 bases at V and 6 bases at J, with 6 bases between the two ends. CDR3 region: CASSQTPDTQYF. Here the CDR3 DNA reads TGTGCCAGCAGCCAAACCCCCGATACGCAGTATTTT. The whole variable domain, remainder taken from reference TRBV14 and TRBJ2-3, is EAGVTQFPSHSVIEKGQTVTLRCDPISGHDNLYWYRRVMGKEIKFLLHFVKESKQDESGMPNNRFLAERTGGTYSTLKVQPAELEDSGVYFCASSQTPDTQYFGPGTRLTVL.

This clonotype was picked up many times. The chain joins TRBV24-1 to TRBJ1-5, with no clear D. Germline CDR1 is KGHDR and CDR2 is SFDVKD. Trimming took 7 bases from V and 0 from J, leaving 18 bases between them. The CDR3 runs to 17 residues. The CDR3 bases are TGTGCCACCAGCGACCCCCTTGAGGGTAATAGCAATCAGCCCCAGCATTTT. Translation: CATSDPLEGNSNQPQHF.

In this sample, this clonotype turned up many times. The rearrangement links TRBV7-9 to TRBJ2-3; 9 bases align to TRBD1. The V gene's germline CDR1 is SEHNR and CDR2 FQNEAQ (reference sequence). Trimming cost V 4 bases and J 2 bases; bases outside gene matches: 4. This CDR3 has 15 amino acids. The CDR3 DNA follows: TGTGCCAGCAGCTCGGGACAGGGTATCACAGATACGCAGTATTTT. Its protein product is CASSSGQGITDTQYF.

This clonotype was counted at least ten times. The chain employs TRBV20-1 and TRBJ2-3; 10 nucleotides line up with TRBD2. The trim removed 3 bases at V and 0 bases at J, leaving 9 bases unmatched. The germline CDR1 and CDR2 sequences are DFQATT and SNEGSKA (reference sequence). The CDR3 is made up of 17 amino acids. In DNA, the CDR3 is TGCAGTGCTAGGGGTAAAGGACTAGCGGCTAGCACAGATACGCAGTATTTT. It is translated as CSARGKGLAASTDTQYF.

This clonotype was picked up many times. V and J are TRBV29-1 and TRBJ2-2, with D perhaps TRBD2 (6 bases). The ends were cut back, 7 bases at V and 0 bases at J, with 9 bases in the middle. Germline V gene lookup returns CDR1 SQVTM and CDR2 ANQGSEA. The CDR3 is made up of 13 amino acids. The DNA for the CDR3 is TGCAGCGCGGGGGTAGCGAACACCGGGGAGCTGTTTTTT. Its protein product is CSAGVANTGELFF.

This clonotype was detected many times. The chain is built from TRBV28 and TRBJ2-3; D is ambiguous. V was clipped by 3 bases and J by 1 base, with 14 bases between them. There are 16 residues in the CDR3. Germline loops: CDR1 MDHEN, CDR2 SYDVKM. The CDR3 region is CASSLRTTWGTDTQYF. CDR3 sequence (DNA): TGTGCCAGCAGTTTGCGGACGACCTGGGGCACAGATACGCAGTATTTT. The full variable domain, rest sourced from reference TRBV28 and TRBJ2-3, is DVKVTQSSRYLVKRTGEKVFLECVQDMDHENMFWYRQDPGLGLRLIYFSYDVKMKEKGDIPEGYSVSREKKERFSLILESASTNQTSMYLCASSLRTTWGTDTQYFGPGTRLTVL.

In this sample, this clonotype turned up many times. V is TRBV6-5 and J is TRBJ2-4; 8 positions agree with TRBD2. Germline-derived CDR1 and CDR2 are MNHEY and SVGAGI. This CDR3 contains 15 residues. Germline trimming cut 5 bases from V and 6 bases from J; bases unmatched to any gene: 9. In DNA form, the CDR3 reads TGTGCCAGCAGTAAAACTAGCGGAGGAGGAAACATTCAGTACTTC. It translates to CASSKTSGGGNIQYF.

By its share, this clonotype is medium-sized. V is TRBV3-1 and J is TRBJ2-7, with D unclear. Trimming took 0 bases from V and 0 from J, leaving 6 bases between them. This CDR3 is 14 amino acids long. The germline gives CDR1 LGHDT, CDR2 YNNKEL (reference sequence). The DNA of the CDR3 is TGTGCCAGCAGCCAAGATATGTTCTCCTACGAGCAGTACTTC. It encodes CASSQDMFSYEQYF.